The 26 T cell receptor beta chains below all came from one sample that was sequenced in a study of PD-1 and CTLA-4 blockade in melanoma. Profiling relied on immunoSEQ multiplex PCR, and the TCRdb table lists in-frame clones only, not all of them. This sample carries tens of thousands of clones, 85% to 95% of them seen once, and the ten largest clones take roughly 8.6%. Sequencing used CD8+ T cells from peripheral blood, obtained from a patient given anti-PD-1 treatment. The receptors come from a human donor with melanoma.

CDR3 DNA: TGTGCCAGCAGCCAAGAAGGTTTCGGGAGCCGACTAGCCTACGAGCAGTACTTC. It translates to CASSQEGFGSRLAYEQYF. This rearrangement joins TRBV14 to TRBJ2-7; possibly TRBD2 for D (6 bases). Germline CDR1 and CDR2: SGHDN and FVKESK. Trimming cost V 0 bases and J 2 bases, with 20 bases left between them. This CDR3 has 18 amino acids.

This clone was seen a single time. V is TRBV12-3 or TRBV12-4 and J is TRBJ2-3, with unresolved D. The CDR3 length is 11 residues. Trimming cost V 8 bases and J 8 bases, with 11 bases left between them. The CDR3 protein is CASGSLSTQYF. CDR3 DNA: TGTGCCAGCGGCAGTCTGTCTACGCAGTATTTT.

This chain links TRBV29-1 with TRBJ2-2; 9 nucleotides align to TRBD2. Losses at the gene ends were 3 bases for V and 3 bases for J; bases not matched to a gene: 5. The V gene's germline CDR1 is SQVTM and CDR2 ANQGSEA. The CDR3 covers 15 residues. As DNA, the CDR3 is TGCAGCGTTGATCCCAGCGGGGGGTACACCGGGGAGCTGTTTTTT. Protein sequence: CSVDPSGGYTGELFF.

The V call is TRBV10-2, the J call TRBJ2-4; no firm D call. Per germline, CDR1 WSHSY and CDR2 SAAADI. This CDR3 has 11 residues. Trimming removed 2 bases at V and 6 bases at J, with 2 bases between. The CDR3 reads CASSEGNIQYF. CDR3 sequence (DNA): TGCGCCAGCAGTGAGGGAAACATTCAGTACTTC.

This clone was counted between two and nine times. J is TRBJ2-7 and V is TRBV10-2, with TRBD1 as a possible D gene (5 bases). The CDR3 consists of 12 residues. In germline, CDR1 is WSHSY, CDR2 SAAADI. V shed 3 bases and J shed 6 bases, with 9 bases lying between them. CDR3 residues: CASSDMTAEQYF. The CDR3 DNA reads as TGCGCCAGCAGTGATATGACAGCCGAGCAGTACTTC.

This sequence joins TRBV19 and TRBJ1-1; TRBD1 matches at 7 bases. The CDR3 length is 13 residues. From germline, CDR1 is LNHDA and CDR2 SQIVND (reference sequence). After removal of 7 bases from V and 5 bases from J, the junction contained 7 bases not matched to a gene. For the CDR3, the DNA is TGTGCCAGTAATCAGGGGGGGGGTACTGAAGCTTTCTTT. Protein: CASNQGGGTEAFF. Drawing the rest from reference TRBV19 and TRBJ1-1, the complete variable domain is DGGITQSPKYLFRKEGQNVTLSCEQNLNHDAMYWYRQDPGQGLRLIYYSQIVNDFQKGDIAEGYSVSREKKESFPLTVTSAQKNPTAFYLCASNQGGGTEAFFGQGTRLTVV.

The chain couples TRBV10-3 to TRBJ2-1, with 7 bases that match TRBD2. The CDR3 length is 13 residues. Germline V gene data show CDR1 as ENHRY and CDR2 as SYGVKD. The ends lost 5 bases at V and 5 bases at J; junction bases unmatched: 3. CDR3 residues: CAISTGLDNEQFF. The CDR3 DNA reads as TGTGCCATCAGTACAGGACTAGACAATGAGCAGTTCTTC.

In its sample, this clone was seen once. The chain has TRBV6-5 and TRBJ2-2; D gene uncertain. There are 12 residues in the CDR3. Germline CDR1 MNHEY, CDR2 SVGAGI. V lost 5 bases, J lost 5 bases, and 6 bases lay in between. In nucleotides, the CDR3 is TGTGCCAGCAGTCTTTCAACCGGGGAGCTGTTTTTT. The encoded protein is CASSLSTGELFF.

The CDR3 region has the DNA TGTGCCAGCAGCACGGGAGGTTACAATGAGCAGTTCTTC. It specifies CASSTGGYNEQFF. The V and J genes are TRBV9 and TRBJ2-1, with 7 bases that match TRBD2. V lost 4 bases and J lost 4; bases outside the gene matches: 2. The CDR3 contains 13 residues. Germline V gene lookup returns CDR1 SGDLS and CDR2 YYNGEE. The full variable domain, rest sourced from reference TRBV9 and TRBJ2-1, is DSGVTQTPKHLITATGQRVTLRCSPRSGDLSVYWYQQSLDQGLQFLIQYYNGEERAKGNILERFSAQQFPDLHSELNLSSLELGDSALYFCASSTGGYNEQFFGPGTRLTVL.

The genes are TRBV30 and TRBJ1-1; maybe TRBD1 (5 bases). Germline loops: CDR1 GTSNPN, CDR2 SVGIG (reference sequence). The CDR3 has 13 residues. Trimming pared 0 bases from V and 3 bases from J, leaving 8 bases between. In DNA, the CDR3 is TGTGCCTGGAGTGTAGGAGGGGACACTGAAGCTTTCTTT. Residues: CAWSVGGDTEAFF.

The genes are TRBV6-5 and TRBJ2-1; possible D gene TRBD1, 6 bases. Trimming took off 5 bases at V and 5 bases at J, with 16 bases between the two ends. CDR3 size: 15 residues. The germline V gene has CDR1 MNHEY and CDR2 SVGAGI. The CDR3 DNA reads TGTGCCAGCAGTACCCTGACAGGCCTTAACAATGAGCAGTTCTTC. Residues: CASSTLTGLNNEQFF.

This chain's CDR3 is CSASATGRHTEAFF. In DNA, the CDR3 is TGCAGTGCTAGTGCCACTGGGAGGCACACTGAAGCTTTCTTT. J is TRBJ1-1 and V is TRBV20-1, with D hard to call. Trimming removed 3 bases from V and 3 bases from J, with 14 bases in between. The CDR3 extends over 14 amino acids. The germline V gene encodes CDR1 DFQATT and CDR2 SNEGSKA (reference sequence).

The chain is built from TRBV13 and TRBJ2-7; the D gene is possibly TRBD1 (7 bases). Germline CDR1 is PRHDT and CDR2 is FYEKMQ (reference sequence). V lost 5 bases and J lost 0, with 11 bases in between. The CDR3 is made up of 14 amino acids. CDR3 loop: CASSPGGLSYEQYF. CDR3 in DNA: TGTGCCAGCAGCCCAGGGGGGCTCTCCTACGAGCAGTACTTC.

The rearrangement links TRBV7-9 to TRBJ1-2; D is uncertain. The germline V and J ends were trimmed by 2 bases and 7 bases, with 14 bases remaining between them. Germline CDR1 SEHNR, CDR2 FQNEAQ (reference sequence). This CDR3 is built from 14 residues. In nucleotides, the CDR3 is TGTGCCAGCAGCTTAACGGACTCGCGAATTGGCTACACCTTC. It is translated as CASSLTDSRIGYTF.

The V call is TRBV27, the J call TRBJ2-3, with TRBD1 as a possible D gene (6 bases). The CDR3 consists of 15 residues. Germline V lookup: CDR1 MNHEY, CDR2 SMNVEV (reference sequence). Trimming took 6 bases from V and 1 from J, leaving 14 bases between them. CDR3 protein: CASSSQGPGTDTQYF. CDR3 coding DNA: TGTGCCAGCAGCTCACAGGGACCTGGCACAGATACGCAGTATTTT.

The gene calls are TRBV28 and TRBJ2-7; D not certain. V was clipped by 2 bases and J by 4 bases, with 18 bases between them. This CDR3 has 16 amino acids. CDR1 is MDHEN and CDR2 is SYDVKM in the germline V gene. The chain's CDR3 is CASSLGVTAIDYEQYF. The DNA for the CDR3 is TGTGCCAGCAGTTTAGGCGTTACAGCCATCGATTACGAGCAGTACTTC.

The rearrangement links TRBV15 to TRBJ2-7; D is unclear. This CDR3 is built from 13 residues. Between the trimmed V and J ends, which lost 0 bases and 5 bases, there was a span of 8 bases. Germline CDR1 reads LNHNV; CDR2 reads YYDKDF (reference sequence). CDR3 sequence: CATSRDIVNEQYF. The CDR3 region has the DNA TGTGCCACCAGCAGAGATATTGTTAACGAGCAGTACTTC.

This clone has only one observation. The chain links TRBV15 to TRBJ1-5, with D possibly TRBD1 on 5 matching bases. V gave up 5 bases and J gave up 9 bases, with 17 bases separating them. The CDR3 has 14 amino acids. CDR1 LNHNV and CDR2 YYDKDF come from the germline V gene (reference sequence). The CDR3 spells CATSPGGAEWPQHF. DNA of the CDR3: TGTGCCACCAGCCCGGGCGGGGCTGAGTGGCCCCAGCATTTT. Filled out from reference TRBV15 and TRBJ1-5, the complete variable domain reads DAMVIQNPRYQVTQFGKPVTLSCSQTLNHNVMYWYQQKSSQAPKLLFHYYDKDFNNEADTPDNFQSRRPNTSFCFLDIRSPGLGDTAMYLCATSPGGAEWPQHFGDGTRLSIL.

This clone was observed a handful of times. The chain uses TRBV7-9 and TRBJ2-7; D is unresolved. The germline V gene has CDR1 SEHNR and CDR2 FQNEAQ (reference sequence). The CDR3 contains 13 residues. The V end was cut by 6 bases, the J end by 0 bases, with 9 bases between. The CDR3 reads CASRGSSSYEQYF. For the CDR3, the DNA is TGTGCCAGCAGGGGGTCCTCCTCCTACGAGCAGTACTTC.

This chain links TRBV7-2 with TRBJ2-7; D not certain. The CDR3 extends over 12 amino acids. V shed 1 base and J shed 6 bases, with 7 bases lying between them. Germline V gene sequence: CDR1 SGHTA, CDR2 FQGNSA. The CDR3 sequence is CASSLVGREQYF. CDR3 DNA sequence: TGTGCCAGCAGCTTAGTTGGGCGCGAGCAGTACTTC.

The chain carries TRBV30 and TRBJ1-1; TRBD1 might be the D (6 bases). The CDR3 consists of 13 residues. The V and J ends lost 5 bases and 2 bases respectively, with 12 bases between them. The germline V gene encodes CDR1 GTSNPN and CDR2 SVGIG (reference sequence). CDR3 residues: CAWDGQPNTEAFF. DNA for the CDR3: TGTGCCTGGGATGGACAGCCAAACACTGAAGCTTTCTTT.

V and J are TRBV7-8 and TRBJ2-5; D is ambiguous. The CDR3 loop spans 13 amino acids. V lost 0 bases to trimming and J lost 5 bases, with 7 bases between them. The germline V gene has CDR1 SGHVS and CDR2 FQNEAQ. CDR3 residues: CASSLAELETQYF. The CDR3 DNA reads TGTGCCAGCAGCTTAGCCGAACTTGAGACCCAGTACTTC.

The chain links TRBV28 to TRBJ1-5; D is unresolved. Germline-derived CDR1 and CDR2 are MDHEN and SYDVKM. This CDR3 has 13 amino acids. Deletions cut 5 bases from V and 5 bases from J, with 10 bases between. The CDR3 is CASSLTSYQPQHF. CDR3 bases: TGTGCCAGCAGTCTCACTTCATATCAGCCCCAGCATTTT.

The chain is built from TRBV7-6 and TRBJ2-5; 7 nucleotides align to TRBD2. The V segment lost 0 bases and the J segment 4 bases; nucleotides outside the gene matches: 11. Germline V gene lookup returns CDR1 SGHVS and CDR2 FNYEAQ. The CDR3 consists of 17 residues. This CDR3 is CASSLAREGEAPETQYF. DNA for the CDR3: TGTGCCAGCAGCTTAGCGAGGGAGGGAGAGGCCCCAGAGACCCAGTACTTC.

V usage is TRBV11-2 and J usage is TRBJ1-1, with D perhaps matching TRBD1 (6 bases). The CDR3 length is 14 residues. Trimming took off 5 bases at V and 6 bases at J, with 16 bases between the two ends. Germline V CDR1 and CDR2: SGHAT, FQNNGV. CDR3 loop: CASSPQGLDAEAFF. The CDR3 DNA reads TGTGCCAGCAGCCCTCAGGGGTTAGACGCTGAAGCTTTCTTT.

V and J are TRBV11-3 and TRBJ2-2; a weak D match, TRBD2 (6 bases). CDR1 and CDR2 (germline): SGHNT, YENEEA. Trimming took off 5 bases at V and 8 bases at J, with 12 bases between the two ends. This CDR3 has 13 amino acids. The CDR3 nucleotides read TGTGCCAGCAGCGCGGACGGGACTGGGGAGCTGTTTTTT. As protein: CASSADGTGELFF.